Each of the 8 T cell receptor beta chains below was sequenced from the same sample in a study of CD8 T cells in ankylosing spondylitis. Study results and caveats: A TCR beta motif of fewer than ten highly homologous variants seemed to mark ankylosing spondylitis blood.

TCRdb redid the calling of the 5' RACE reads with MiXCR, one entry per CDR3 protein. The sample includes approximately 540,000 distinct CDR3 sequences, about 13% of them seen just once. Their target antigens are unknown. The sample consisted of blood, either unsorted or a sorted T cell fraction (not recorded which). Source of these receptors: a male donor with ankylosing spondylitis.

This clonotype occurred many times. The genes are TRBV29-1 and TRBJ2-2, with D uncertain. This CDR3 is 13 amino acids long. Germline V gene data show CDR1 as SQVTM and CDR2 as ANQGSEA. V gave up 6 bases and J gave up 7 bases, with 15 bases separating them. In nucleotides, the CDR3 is TGCAGCGTAAGAGAAACAGCGAACGGGGAGCTGTTTTTT. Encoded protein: CSVRETANGELFF.

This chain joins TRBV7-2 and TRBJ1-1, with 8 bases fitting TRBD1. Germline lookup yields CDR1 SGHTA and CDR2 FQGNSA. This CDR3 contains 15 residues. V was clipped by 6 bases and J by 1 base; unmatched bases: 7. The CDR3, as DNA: TGTGCCAGCAGGTCACCCGGGACAGGGAACACTGAAGCTTTCTTT. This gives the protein CASRSPGTGNTEAFF.

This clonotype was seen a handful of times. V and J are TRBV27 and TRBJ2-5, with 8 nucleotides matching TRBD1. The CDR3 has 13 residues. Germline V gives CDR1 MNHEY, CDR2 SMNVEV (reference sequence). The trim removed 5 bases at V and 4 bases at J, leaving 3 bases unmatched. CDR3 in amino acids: CASSIRGPETQYF. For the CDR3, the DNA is TGTGCCAGCAGTATCAGGGGGCCAGAGACCCAGTACTTC.

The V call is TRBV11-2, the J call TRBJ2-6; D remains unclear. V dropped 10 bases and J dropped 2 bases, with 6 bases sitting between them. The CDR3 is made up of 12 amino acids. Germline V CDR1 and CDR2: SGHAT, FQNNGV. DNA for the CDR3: TGTGCCATTACGACTGGGGCCAACGTCCTGACTTTC. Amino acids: CAITTGANVLTF.

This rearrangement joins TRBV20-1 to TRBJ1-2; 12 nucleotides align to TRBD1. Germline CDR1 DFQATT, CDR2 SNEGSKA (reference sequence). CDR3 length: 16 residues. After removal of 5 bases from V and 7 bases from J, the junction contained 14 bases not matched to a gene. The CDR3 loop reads CSASGPGQGASSGYTF. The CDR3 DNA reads TGCAGTGCTTCCGGGCCGGGACAGGGGGCAAGTAGTGGCTACACCTTC.

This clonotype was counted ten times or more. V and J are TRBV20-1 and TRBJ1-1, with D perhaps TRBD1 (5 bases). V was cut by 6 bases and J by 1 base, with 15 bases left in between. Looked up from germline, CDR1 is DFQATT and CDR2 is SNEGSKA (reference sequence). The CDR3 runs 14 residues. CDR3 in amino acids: CSAPRIGQNTEAFF. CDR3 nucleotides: TGCAGTGCCCCGAGGATAGGACAGAACACTGAAGCTTTCTTT.

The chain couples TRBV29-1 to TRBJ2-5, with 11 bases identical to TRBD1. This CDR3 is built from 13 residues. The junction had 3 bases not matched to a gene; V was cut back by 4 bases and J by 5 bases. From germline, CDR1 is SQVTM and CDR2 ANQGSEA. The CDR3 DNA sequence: TGCAGCGTTGGGACAGGGGGCGCGGAGACCCAGTACTTC. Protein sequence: CSVGTGGAETQYF.

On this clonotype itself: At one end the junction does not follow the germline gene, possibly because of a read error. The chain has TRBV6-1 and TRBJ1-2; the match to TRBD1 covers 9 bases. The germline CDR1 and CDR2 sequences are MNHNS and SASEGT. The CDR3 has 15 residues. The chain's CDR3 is CASREARQGDYGYTF. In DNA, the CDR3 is TGTGCCAGCAGGGAAGCAAGACAGGGGGACTATGGCTACACCTTC.